Listed below are T cell receptor beta chains from one sample, sequenced in a study of technical replicates of blood from several donors. Repertoires were generated with immunoSEQ multiplex PCR, while TCRdb's copy carries only in-frame clones and drops some. The sample records about 99,000 clones, about 96% being singletons. The source material was T cells isolated from PBMCs. Source of these receptors: a human donor in good health. CDR3s include the opening cysteine and the closing phenylalanine or tryptophan. The D gene is left open where the match is weak. Clone size appears in some rows only: once, few, many, or a class for an expanded clone.

cdr3_aa | cdr3_nt | d_call | v_call | clone_size | j_call
CASTRGSANEKLFF | TGTGCCAGTACCCGGGGGTCGGCTAATGAAAAACTGTTTTTT | - | TRBV19 | - | TRBJ1-4
CASSLEFSRSSYNEQFF | TGTGCTAGCAGCTTAGAGTTCTCGCGGAGCTCCTACAATGAGCAGTTCTTC | - | TRBV7-7 | - | TRBJ2-1
CAIQPEGWDEQYF | TGTGCCATACAGCCTGAGGGCTGGGACGAGCAGTACTTC | - | TRBV10-3 | - | TRBJ2-7
CASSQSGQGGETQYF | TGCGCCAGCAGCCAGAGTGGACAGGGTGGTGAGACCCAGTACTTC | TRBD1 | TRBV4-1 | - | TRBJ2-5
CASSLATSGRANEQFF | TGCGCCAGCAGCTTGGCGACTAGCGGGAGGGCGAATGAGCAGTTCTTC | TRBD2 | TRBV5-1 | - | TRBJ2-1
CASSGTPTGAYGYTF | TGTGCCAGCAGCGGAACCCCCACAGGGGCCTATGGCTACACCTTC | TRBD1 | TRBV7-2 | - | TRBJ1-2
CASSSGLREETQYF | TGCGCCAGCAGCTCGGGACTACGGGAAGAGACCCAGTACTTC | TRBD2 | TRBV5-1 | once | TRBJ2-5
CASSKASEGYNEQFF | TGTGCCAGCAGCAAAGCTAGCGAGGGCTACAATGAGCAGTTCTTC | - | TRBV21-1 | - | TRBJ2-1
CASSIRTQAVLYNEQFF | TGTGCCAGTAGTATTCGGACGCAAGCGGTCCTCTACAATGAGCAGTTCTTC | - | TRBV19 | - | TRBJ2-1
CASSQGLADNTGELFF | TGTGCCAGCAGCCAAGGCCTAGCGGACAACACCGGGGAGCTGTTTTTT | TRBD2 | TRBV4-2 | - | TRBJ2-2
CASSLGGAVYEQYF | TGTGCCAGCAGTTTGGGTGGGGCCGTCTACGAGCAGTACTTC | - | TRBV28 | - | TRBJ2-7
CAGTRTSGGRETQYF | TGTGCCGGCACCCGGACTAGCGGGGGCCGGGAGACCCAGTACTTC | TRBD2 | TRBV6-1 | - | TRBJ2-5
CASSPGQGLGLYTF | TGTGCCAGCAGTCCGGGACAGGGGTTGGGGCTCTACACCTTC | TRBD1 | TRBV27 | - | TRBJ1-2
CASRPALAVSYNEQFF | TGTGCCAGTAGGCCCGCATTAGCAGTCTCCTACAATGAGCAGTTCTTC | - | TRBV19 | - | TRBJ2-1
CASSSTGGGVVTEAFF | TGTGCCAGCAGTTCGACAGGGGGCGGCGTGGTCACTGAAGCTTTCTTT | TRBD1 | TRBV27 | - | TRBJ1-1
CAISELTHTGDTPDYGYTF | TGTGCCATCAGTGAGTTGACGCATACGGGAGATACCCCGGACTATGGCTACACCTTC | - | TRBV10-3 | - | TRBJ1-2
CASTFGGSNTGELFF | TGTGCCAGTACCTTCGGCGGGTCGAACACCGGGGAGCTGTTTTTT | - | TRBV19 | - | TRBJ2-2
CASSLGRQLTEAFF | TGTGCCAGCAGTTTGGGTAGACAGCTCACTGAAGCTTTCTTT | - | TRBV28 | once | TRBJ1-1
CASSPNTGELFF | TGTGCCAGCAGCCCTAACACCGGGGAGCTGTTTTTT | - | TRBV2 | - | TRBJ2-2
CARPGQGLLANTGELFF | TGTGCCAGGCCGGGACAGGGCCTCCTTGCGAACACCGGGGAGCTGTTTTTT | TRBD1 | TRBV5-8 | - | TRBJ2-2
CASRAIDRDYEQYF | TGTGCCAGCAGAGCTATTGACAGGGACTACGAGCAGTACTTC | TRBD1 | TRBV27 | once | TRBJ2-7
CASSPGHNQPQHF | TGCGCCAGCTCGCCAGGCCACAATCAGCCCCAGCATTTT | - | TRBV5-1 | - | TRBJ1-5
CASSLELAGAYEQYF | TGTGCCAGCAGCTTGGAACTAGCGGGAGCGTACGAGCAGTACTTC | TRBD2 | TRBV5-4 | - | TRBJ2-7
CASSATGAANQPQHF | TGTGCCAGCAGTGCGACAGGGGCGGCCAATCAGCCCCAGCATTTT | TRBD1 | TRBV6-1 | once | TRBJ1-5
CASSYGVSGGGSIQYF | TGTGCCAGCAGTTACGGCGTTAGCGGGGGGGGTAGCATTCAGTACTTC | TRBD2 | TRBV6-5 | - | TRBJ2-4
CASSGQNSYNEQFF | TGTGCCAGCAGCGGACAGAACTCCTACAATGAGCAGTTCTTC | - | TRBV6-1 | - | TRBJ2-1
CASSLGQGSETQYF | TGTGCCAGCAGCTTAGGACAGGGGAGTGAGACCCAGTACTTC | TRBD1 | TRBV7-6 | - | TRBJ2-5
CASTLAISYNEQFF | TGTGCCAGTACTTTAGCTATTTCCTACAATGAGCAGTTCTTC | - | TRBV6-1 | - | TRBJ2-1
CASSVSASGGVPNEQFF | TGTGCCAGCAGCGTCTCCGCTAGCGGGGGGGTACCCAATGAGCAGTTCTTC | TRBD2 | TRBV9 | once | TRBJ2-1
CASSLENSNPNYGYTF | TGTGCCAGCAGCTTAGAGAACTCCAACCCTAACTATGGCTACACCTTC | - | TRBV7-9 | - | TRBJ1-2
CASNRLAGSQETQYF | TGTGCCAGCAACCGACTAGCGGGGTCACAAGAGACCCAGTACTTC | TRBD2 | TRBV5-8 | - | TRBJ2-5
CATSRVGTEAFF | TGTGCCACCAGCAGGGTCGGGACTGAAGCTTTCTTT | - | TRBV6-1 | - | TRBJ1-1
CAYAGGLRETQYF | TGTGCCTACGCGGGGGGGCTAAGGGAGACCCAGTACTTC | TRBD2 | TRBV30 | - | TRBJ2-5
CASSSGLLSYNEQFF | TGTGCCAGCAGCTCGGGACTTCTATCCTACAATGAGCAGTTCTTC | - | TRBV5-4 | - | TRBJ2-1
CASSPLGGTDTQYF | TGCGCCAGCAGCCCCCTCGGGGGCACAGATACGCAGTATTTT | - | TRBV5-1 | - | TRBJ2-3
CASTEQRLGGAYQETQYF | TGTGCCAGTACCGAACAGAGGCTAGGGGGGGCCTATCAAGAGACCCAGTACTTC | - | TRBV19 | - | TRBJ2-5
CASSPGLTNIQYF | TGTGCCAGCAGTCCGGGACTGACAAACATTCAGTACTTC | - | TRBV28 | - | TRBJ2-4
CASSLWTLYEQYF | TGTGCCAGCAGTTTATGGACACTCTACGAGCAGTACTTC | - | TRBV28 | once | TRBJ2-7
CAISLGYEQFF | TGTGCCATCAGCCTAGGTTATGAGCAGTTCTTC | - | TRBV10-3 | - | TRBJ2-1
CASSLIQGGNEQFF | TGCGCCAGCAGCTTGATACAGGGGGGAAATGAGCAGTTCTTC | TRBD1 | TRBV5-1 | - | TRBJ2-1
CSVEDRASGEVF | TGCAGCGTTGAAGATCGGGCTAGCGGGGAAGTCTTC | TRBD2 | TRBV29-1 | once | TRBJ2-1
CASSQDLASPYEQYF | TGTGCCAGCAGCCAAGACCTGGCCTCTCCCTACGAGCAGTACTTC | - | TRBV14 | - | TRBJ2-7
CASNQHRARSGNTIYF | TGTGCCAGCAACCAACACAGGGCCCGCTCTGGAAACACCATATATTTT | - | TRBV6-6 | - | TRBJ1-3
CASSWPTSYGTGGPLHQETQYF | TGCGCCAGCAGCTGGCCCACGTCTTACGGGACAGGGGGCCCTTTGCACCAAGAGACCCAGTACTTC | TRBD1 | TRBV5-1 | - | TRBJ2-5
CASSLGTSRDTQYF | TGTGCCAGCAGCTTAGGGACTAGCAGAGATACGCAGTATTTT | TRBD2 | TRBV5-5 | - | TRBJ2-3